The following is a TCR beta chain sequence with its context. Antigen unknown. CDR1 and CDR2 (germline): MDHEN, SYDVKM. The CDR3 covers 14 residues. The ends lost 9 bases at V and 4 bases at J; junction bases unmatched: 11. The entire patient cohort was treatment-naive prior to thyroid surgery. This sample was taken from a study of metastatic and nonmetastatic thyroid tumors. Study as a whole: Where malignant and benign thyroid patients were concerned, repertoires were compared across blood and tumor or nodule tissue. Study-wide points: It was reportedly found that TCR beta diversity was significantly higher in malignant thyroid tumors than in benign nodules, a difference seen in both blood and tumor samples.

Per the authors' pipeline: The authors used CDR3 differences across clinicopathological groups to build a distant-metastasis classifier for papillary thyroid cancer. MiXCR reprocessed the PCR reads for TCRdb. The V and J calls here are based on TCRdb, not the publication. This table has almost 35,000 clones, 35% to 45% appearing once. The sequenced sample consisted of tumor tissue. V gene TRBV28 combines with J gene TRBJ1-2; 7 bases map to TRBD1. This TCR came from a female donor with papillary thyroid cancer or a benign thyroid nodule (not recorded which). Some clones in this sample may be carry-over from other donors' samples. CDR3 bases: TGTGCCAGTGACAACAGGGGTAGTAGCTATGGCTACACCTTC. Translation: CASDNRGSSYGYTF.